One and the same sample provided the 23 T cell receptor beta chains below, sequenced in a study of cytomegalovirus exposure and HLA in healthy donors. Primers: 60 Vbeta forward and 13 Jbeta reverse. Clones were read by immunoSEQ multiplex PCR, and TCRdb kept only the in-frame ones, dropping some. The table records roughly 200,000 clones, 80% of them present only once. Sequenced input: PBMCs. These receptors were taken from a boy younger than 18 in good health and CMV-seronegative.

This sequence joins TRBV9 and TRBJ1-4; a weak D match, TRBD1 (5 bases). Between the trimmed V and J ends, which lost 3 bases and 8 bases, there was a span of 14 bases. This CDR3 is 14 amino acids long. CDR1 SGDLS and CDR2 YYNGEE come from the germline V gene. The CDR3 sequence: CASSAVGVSEKLFF. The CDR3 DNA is TGTGCCAGCAGCGCCGTAGGGGTTAGCGAAAAACTGTTTTTT.

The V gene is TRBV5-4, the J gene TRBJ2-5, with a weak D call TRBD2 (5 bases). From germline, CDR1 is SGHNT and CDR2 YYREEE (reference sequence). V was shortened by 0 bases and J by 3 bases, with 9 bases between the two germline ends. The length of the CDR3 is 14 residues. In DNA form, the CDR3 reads TGTGCCAGCAGCTTGGTTTTCGGGGAAGAGACCCAGTACTTC. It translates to CASSLVFGEETQYF. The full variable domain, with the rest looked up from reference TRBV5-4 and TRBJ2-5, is ETGVTQSPTHLIKTRGQQVTLRCSSQSGHNTVSWYQQALGQGPQFIFQYYREEENGRGNFPPRFSGLQFPNYSSELNVNALELDDSALYLCASSLVFGEETQYFGPGTRLLVL.

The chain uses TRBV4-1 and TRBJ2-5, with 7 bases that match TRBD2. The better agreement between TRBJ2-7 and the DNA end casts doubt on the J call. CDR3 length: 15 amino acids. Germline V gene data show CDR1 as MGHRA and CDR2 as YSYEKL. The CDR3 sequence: CASSQTSSGNYEQYF. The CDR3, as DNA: TGCGCCAGCAGCCAAACCTCTAGCGGAAACTACGAGCAGTACTTC.

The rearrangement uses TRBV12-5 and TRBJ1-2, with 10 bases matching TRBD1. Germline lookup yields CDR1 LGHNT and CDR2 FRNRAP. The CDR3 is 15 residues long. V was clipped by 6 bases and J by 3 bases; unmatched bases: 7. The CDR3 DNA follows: TGTGCTAGTGGCCGGGGGGGGACAGGGGACTATGGCTACACCTTC. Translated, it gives CASGRGGTGDYGYTF.

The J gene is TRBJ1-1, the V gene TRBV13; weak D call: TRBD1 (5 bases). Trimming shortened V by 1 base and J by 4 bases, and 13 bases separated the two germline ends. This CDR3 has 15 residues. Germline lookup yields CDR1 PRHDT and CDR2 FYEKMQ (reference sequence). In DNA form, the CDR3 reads TGTGCCAGCAGCTTAGATGGGGGAGGTTTCACTGAAGCTTTCTTT. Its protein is CASSLDGGGFTEAFF.

The CDR3 spells CASSGGTAFSYEQYF. As DNA, the CDR3 is TGTGCCAGCAGCGGAGGGACAGCATTCTCCTACGAGCAGTACTTC. The chain carries TRBV5-6 and TRBJ2-5, with D possibly TRBD1 on 7 matching bases. The better agreement between TRBJ2-7 and the DNA end casts doubt on the J call. CDR1 SGHDT and CDR2 YYEEEE come from the germline V gene. The CDR3 spans 15 residues.

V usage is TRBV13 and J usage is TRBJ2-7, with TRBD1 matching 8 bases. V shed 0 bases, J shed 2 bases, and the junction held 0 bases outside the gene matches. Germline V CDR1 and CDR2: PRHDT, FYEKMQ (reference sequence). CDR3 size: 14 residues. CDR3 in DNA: TGTGCCAGCAGCTTAGGGACAGGGGCCTACGAGCAGTACTTC. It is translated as CASSLGTGAYEQYF. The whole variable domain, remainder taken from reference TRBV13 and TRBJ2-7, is AAGVIQSPRHLIKEKRETATLKCYPIPRHDTVYWYQQGPGQDPQFLISFYEKMQSDKGSIPDRFSAQQFSDYHSELNMSSLELGDSALYFCASSLGTGAYEQYFGPGTRLTVT.

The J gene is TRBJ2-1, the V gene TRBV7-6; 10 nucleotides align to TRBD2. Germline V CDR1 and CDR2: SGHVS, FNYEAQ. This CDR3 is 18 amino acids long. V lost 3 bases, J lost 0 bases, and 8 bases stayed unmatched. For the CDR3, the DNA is TGTGCCAGCAGCTTCGTCATCAAGCGGGAGGGCTCCTACAATGAGCAGTTCTTC. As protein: CASSFVIKREGSYNEQFF.

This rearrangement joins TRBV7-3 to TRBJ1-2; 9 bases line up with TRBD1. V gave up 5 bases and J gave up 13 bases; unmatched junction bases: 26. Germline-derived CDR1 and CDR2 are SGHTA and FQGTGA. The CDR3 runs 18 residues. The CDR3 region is CASSPSALTTGGPLECTF. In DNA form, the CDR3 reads TGTGCCAGCAGCCCATCCGCCCTAACGACAGGGGGACCGTTGGAGTGCACCTTC.

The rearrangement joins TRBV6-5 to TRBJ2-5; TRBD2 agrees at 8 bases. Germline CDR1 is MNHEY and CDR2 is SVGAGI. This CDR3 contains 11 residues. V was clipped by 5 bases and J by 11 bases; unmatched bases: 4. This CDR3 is CASSPGREQYF. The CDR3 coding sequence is TGTGCCAGCAGTCCCGGGAGGGAGCAGTACTTC.

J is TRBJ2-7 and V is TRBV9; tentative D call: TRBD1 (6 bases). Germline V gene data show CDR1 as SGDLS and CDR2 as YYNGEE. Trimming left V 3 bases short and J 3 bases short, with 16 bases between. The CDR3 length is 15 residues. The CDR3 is CASSDAAGADYEQYF. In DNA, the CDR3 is TGTGCCAGCAGCGACGCCGCAGGGGCCGACTACGAGCAGTACTTC.

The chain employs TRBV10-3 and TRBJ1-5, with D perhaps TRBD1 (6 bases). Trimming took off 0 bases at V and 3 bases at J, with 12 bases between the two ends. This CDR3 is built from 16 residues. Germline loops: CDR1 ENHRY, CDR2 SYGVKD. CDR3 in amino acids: CAISESAGEHNQPQHF. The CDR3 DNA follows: TGTGCCATCAGTGAGTCGGCAGGGGAACACAATCAGCCCCAGCATTTT.

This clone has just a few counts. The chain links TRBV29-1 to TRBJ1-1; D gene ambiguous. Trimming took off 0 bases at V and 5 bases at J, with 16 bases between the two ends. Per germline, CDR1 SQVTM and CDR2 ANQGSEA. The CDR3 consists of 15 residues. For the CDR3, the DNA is TGCAGCGTTGAAGAGAGGGCCGGGCATTGGACTGAAGCTTTCTTT. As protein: CSVEERAGHWTEAFF.

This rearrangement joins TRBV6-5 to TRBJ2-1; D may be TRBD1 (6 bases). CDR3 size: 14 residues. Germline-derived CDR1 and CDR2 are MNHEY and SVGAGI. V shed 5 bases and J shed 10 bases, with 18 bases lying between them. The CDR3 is CASSTTLTGQEQFF. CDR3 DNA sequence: TGTGCCAGCAGTACCACTCTTACAGGGCAGGAGCAGTTCTTC.

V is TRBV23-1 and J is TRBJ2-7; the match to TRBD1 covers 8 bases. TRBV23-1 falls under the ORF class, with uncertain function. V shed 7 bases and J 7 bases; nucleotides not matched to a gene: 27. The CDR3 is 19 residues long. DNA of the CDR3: TGCGCCAGCAACCCCTCGGACAGGGACCCTTGGGTTTGGCCGCGTGAGCAGTACTTC. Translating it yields CASNPSDRDPWVWPREQYF.

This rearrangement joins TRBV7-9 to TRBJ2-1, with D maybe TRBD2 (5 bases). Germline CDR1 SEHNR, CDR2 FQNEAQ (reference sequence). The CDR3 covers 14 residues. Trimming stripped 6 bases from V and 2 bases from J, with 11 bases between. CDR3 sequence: CASRSSSPYNEQFF. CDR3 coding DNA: TGTGCCAGCAGGTCTAGCAGCCCCTACAATGAGCAGTTCTTC.

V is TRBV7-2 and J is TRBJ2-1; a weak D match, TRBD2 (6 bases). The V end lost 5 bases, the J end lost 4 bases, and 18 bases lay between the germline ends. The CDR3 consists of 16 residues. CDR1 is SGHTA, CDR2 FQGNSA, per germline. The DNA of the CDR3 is TGTGCCAGCAGCCGGGGGAGTCATCTTGGGTACAATGAGCAGTTCTTC. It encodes CASSRGSHLGYNEQFF.

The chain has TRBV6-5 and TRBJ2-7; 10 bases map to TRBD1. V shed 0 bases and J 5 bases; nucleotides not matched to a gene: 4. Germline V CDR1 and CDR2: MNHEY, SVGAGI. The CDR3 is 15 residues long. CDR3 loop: CASSYSGTGAHEQYF. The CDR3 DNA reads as TGTGCCAGCAGTTACTCCGGGACAGGGGCCCACGAGCAGTACTTC.

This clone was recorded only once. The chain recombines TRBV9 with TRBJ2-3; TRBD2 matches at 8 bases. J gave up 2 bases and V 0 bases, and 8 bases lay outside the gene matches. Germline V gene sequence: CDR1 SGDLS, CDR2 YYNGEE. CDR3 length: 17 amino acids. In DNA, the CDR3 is TGTGCCAGCAGCGTAGACGGTAGCGGGAATCCCACAGATACGCAGTATTTT. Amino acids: CASSVDGSGNPTDTQYF. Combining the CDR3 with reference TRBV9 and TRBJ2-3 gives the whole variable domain DSGVTQTPKHLITATGQRVTLRCSPRSGDLSVYWYQQSLDQGLQFLIQYYNGEERAKGNILERFSAQQFPDLHSELNLSSLELGDSALYFCASSVDGSGNPTDTQYFGPGTRLTVL.

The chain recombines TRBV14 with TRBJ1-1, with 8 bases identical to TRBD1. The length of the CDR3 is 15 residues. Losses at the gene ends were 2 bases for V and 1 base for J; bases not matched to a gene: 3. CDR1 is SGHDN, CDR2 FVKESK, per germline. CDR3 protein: CASSQFGQGNTEAFF. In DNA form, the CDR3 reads TGTGCCAGCAGCCAATTCGGACAGGGGAACACTGAAGCTTTCTTT.

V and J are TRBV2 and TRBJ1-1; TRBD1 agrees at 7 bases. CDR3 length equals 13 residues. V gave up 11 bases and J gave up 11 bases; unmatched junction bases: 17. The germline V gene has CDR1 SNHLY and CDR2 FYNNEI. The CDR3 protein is CAHQLSRGAEAFF. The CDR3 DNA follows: TGTGCCCATCAGCTGTCCAGGGGGGCGGAGGCTTTCTTT.

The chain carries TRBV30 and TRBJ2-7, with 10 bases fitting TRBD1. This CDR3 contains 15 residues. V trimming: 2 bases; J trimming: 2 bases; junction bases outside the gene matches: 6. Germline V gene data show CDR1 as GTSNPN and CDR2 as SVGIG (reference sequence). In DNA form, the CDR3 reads TGTGCCTGGAGTACTAGGGACAGGGGAACCTACGAGCAGTACTTC. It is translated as CAWSTRDRGTYEQYF.

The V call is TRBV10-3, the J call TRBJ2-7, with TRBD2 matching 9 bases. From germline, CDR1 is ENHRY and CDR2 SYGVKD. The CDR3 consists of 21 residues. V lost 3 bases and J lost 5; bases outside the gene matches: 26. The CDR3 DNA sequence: TGTGCCATCAGTGACCGGGACAGCCCAACTGAAGCGGGGGGACTCAGGGACGAGCAGTACTTC. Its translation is CAISDRDSPTEAGGLRDEQYF.